The 3 T cell receptor beta chains given below trace back to one sample, sequenced in a study of blood T cell repertoires in COVID-19. Libraries were prepared by immunoSEQ multiplex PCR; TCRdb keeps only in-frame clonotypes and omits some of them. The sample shows 16,000 or so clones, roughly nine tenths of them seen only once. Sequencing was carried out using peripheral blood. The receptors come from an elderly man with acute or convalescent COVID-19.

This clone was seen more than once but under ten times. This chain connects TRBV6-1 to TRBJ1-5; D is undetermined. The CDR3 runs to 15 residues. Germline lookup yields CDR1 MNHNS and CDR2 SASEGT. V dropped 4 bases and J dropped 0 bases, with 10 bases sitting between them. In nucleotides, the CDR3 is TGTGCCAGCAGTGTAGCGGGCCCTAGCAATCAGCCCCAGCATTTT. This codes for CASSVAGPSNQPQHF.

This chain connects TRBV27 to TRBJ1-1; TRBD1 is a possible D gene (6 bases). Germline V lookup: CDR1 MNHEY, CDR2 SMNVEV (reference sequence). Trimming removed 6 bases at V and 1 base at J, with 6 bases between. CDR3 length equals 12 residues. The DNA for the CDR3 is TGTGCCAGCAGACAGGGGAACACTGAAGCTTTCTTT. Protein product: CASRQGNTEAFF.

This clone was observed once. This rearrangement joins TRBV12-3 or TRBV12-4 to TRBJ1-1; TRBD1 aligns across 7 bases. The CDR3 is 13 residues long. V lost 2 bases, J lost 7 bases, and 4 bases stayed unmatched. In DNA, the CDR3 is TGTGCCAGCAGTTTAACAGGGGAGAGTGAAGCTTTCTTT. Its translation is CASSLTGESEAFF.